This T cell receptor (beta chain) was recorded in a study of blood T cell repertoires in COVID-19. Study as a whole: Sample material is recorded as cDNA or gDNA derived from T cells, B-cell-depleted T cells, or PBMCs.

Per the germline V gene, CDR1 is SGHDT and CDR2 is YYEEEE. The V and J ends lost 4 bases and 4 bases respectively, with 12 bases between them. This CDR3 has 13 amino acids. In the original analysis: Amplification with reference gene primers provided the estimates of nucleated cell counts. Sequencing was performed with immunoSEQ multiplex PCR; in TCRdb, only in-frame clones are kept and a portion is missing. The V and J calls and clone size are taken from that table; D and trimming were inferred from the DNA. The repertoire holds roughly 24,000 clones, with 85% to 90% as singletons. The V and J genes are TRBV5-6 and TRBJ2-7; maybe TRBD2 (5 bases). Sequencing input: peripheral blood. The clonotype originates from a woman aged 80 or older with acute or convalescent COVID-19. CDR3 protein: CASSPIPGYEQYF. DNA for the CDR3: TGTGCCAGCAGCCCGATTCCGGGGTACGAGCAGTACTTC.